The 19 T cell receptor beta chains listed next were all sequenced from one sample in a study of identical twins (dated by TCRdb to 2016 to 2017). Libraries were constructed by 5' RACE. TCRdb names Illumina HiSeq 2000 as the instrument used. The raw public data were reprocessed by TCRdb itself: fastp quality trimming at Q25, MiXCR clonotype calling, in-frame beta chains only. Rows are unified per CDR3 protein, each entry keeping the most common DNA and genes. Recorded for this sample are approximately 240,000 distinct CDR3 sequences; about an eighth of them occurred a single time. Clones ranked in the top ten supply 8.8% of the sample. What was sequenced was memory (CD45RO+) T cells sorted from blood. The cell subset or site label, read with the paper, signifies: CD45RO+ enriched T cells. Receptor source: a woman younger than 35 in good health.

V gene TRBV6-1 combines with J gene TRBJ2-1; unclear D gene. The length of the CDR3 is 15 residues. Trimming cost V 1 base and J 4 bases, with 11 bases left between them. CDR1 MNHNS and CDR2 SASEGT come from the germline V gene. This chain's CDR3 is CASSEGPIIYNEQFF. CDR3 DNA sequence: TGTGCCAGCAGTGAAGGACCGATAATATACAATGAGCAGTTCTTC.

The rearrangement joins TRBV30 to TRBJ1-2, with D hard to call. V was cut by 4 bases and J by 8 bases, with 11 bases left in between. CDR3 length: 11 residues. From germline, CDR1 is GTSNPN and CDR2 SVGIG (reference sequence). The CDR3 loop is CAWNRGRGYTF. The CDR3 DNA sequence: TGTGCCTGGAACCGGGGTCGAGGCTACACCTTC.

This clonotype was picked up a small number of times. Written as DNA, the CDR3 is TGTGCCAGCAGCTTAGCGGGAGAGGCCAAGACCCAGTACTTC. Encoded protein: CASSLAGEAKTQYF. The gene calls are TRBV6-5 and TRBJ2-5, with 9 bases aligning to TRBD2. V trimming: 6 bases; J trimming: 6 bases; junction bases outside the gene matches: 8. Germline V gene lookup returns CDR1 MNHEY and CDR2 SVGAGI. The CDR3 is 14 residues long.

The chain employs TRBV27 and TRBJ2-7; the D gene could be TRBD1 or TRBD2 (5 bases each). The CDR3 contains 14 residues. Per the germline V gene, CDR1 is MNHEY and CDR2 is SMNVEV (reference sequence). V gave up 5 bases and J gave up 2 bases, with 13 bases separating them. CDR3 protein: CASSPGTLTYEQYF. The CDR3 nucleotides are TGTGCCAGCAGTCCCGGGACCCTTACCTACGAGCAGTACTTC.

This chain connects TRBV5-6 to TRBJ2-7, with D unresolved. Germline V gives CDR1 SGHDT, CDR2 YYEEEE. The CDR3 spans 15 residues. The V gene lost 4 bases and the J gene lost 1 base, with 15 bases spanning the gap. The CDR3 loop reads CASSLVEQRSYEQYF. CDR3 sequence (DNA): TGTGCCAGCAGCCTGGTCGAGCAGAGGTCCTACGAGCAGTACTTC.

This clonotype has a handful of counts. The CDR3 nucleotides are TGTGCCAGCAGCTTAGGGTGGGGACTAGTCAATGAGCAGTTCTTC. Protein sequence: CASSLGWGLVNEQFF. The V and J genes are TRBV7-2 and TRBJ2-1; 8 bases agree with TRBD2. Trimming cost V 1 base and J 6 bases; bases outside gene matches: 5. Germline lookup yields CDR1 SGHTA and CDR2 FQGNSA. The CDR3 extends over 15 amino acids.

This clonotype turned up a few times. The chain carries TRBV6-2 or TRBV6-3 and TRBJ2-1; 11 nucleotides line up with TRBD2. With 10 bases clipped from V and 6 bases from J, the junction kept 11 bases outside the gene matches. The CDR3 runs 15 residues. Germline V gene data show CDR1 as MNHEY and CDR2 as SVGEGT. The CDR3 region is CATRKLAGDGNEQFF. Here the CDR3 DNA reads TGTGCCACGAGGAAACTAGCGGGAGATGGCAATGAGCAGTTCTTC.

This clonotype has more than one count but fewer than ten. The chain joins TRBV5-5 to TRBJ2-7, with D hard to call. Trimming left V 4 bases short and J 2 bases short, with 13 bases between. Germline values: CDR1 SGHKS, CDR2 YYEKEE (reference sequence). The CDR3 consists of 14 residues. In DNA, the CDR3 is TGTGCCAGCAGCGTTGAACTTCTAGCCTACGAGCAGTACTTC. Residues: CASSVELLAYEQYF.

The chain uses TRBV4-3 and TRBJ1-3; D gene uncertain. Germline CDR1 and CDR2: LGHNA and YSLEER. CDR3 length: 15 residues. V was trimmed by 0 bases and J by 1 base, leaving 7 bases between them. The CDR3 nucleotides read TGCGCCAGCAGCCAAGATCCGCAATCTGGAAACACCATATATTTT. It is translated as CASSQDPQSGNTIYF.

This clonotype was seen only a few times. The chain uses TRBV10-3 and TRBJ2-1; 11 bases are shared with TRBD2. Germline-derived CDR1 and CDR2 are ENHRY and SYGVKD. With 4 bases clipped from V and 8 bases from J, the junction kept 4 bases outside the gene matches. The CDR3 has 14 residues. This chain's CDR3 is CAISGLAGRDEQFF. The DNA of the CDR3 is TGTGCCATCAGTGGACTAGCGGGAAGGGATGAGCAGTTCTTC.

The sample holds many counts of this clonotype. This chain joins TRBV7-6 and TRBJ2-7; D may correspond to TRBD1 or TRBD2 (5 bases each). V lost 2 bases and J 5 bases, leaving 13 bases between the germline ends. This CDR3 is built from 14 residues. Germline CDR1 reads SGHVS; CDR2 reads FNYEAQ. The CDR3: CASSLSSRDDEQYF. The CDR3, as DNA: TGTGCCAGCAGCTTATCCTCGAGGGACGACGAGCAGTACTTC.

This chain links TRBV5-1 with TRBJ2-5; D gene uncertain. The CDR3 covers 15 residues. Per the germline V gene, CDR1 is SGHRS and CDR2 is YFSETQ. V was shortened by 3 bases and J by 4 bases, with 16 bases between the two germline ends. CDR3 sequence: CASSSPVSVIETQYF. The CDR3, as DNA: TGCGCCAGCAGCTCCCCGGTTTCAGTCATAGAGACCCAGTACTTC.

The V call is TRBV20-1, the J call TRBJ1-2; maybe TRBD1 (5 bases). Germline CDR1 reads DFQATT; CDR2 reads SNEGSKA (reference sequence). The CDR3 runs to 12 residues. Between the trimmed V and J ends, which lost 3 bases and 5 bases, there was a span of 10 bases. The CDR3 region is CSARGPGYGYTF. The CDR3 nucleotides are TGCAGTGCTAGGGGACCGGGATATGGCTACACCTTC.

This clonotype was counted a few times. CDR3 sequence (DNA): TGTGCCAGCAGTGAATCGAGGACAGGGATCAACACCTTC. Protein product: CASSESRTGINTF. The rearrangement uses TRBV25-1 and TRBJ1-2, with 8 bases identical to TRBD1. The CDR3 totals 13 residues. CDR1 is MGHDK and CDR2 is SYGVNS in the germline V gene. Unmatched junction bases numbered 7, after V lost 1 base and J lost 12 bases.

The CDR3 DNA follows: TGTGCCAGCAGCCGGACTAGCGGGGGGGCATACGAGCAGTACTTC. It specifies CASSRTSGGAYEQYF. The chain joins TRBV7-8 to TRBJ2-7, with TRBD2 matching over 15 bases. Germline assignment: CDR1 SGHVS and CDR2 FQNEAQ. V gave up 5 bases and J gave up 4 bases; unmatched junction bases: 3. CDR3 length equals 15 residues.

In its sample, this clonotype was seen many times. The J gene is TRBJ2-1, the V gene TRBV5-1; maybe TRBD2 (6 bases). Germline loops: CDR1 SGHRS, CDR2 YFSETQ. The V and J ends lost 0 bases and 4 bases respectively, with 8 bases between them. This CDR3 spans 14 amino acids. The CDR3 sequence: CASSLGSGYNEQFF. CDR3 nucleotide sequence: TGCGCCAGCAGCTTGGGCAGCGGGTACAATGAGCAGTTCTTC.

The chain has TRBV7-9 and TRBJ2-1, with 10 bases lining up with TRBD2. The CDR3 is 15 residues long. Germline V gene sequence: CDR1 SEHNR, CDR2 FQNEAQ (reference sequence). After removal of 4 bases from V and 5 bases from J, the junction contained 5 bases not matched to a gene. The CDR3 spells CASSSGLAYDNEQFF. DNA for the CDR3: TGTGCCAGCAGCTCGGGACTAGCGTACGACAATGAGCAGTTCTTC.

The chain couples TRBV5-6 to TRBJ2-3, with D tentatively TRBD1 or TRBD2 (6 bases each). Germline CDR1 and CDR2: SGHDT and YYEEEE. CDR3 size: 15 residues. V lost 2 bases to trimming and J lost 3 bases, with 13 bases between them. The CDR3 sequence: CASSFGGRQTDTQYF. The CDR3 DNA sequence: TGTGCCAGCAGCTTCGGGGGCCGCCAGACAGATACGCAGTATTTT.

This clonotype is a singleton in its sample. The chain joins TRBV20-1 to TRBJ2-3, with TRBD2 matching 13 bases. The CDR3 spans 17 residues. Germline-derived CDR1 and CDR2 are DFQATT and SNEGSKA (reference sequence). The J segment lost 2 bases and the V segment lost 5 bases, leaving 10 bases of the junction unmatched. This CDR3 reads CSASKVGTSGNTDTQYF. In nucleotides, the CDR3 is TGCAGTGCTTCCAAAGTAGGGACTAGCGGGAACACAGATACGCAGTATTTT.